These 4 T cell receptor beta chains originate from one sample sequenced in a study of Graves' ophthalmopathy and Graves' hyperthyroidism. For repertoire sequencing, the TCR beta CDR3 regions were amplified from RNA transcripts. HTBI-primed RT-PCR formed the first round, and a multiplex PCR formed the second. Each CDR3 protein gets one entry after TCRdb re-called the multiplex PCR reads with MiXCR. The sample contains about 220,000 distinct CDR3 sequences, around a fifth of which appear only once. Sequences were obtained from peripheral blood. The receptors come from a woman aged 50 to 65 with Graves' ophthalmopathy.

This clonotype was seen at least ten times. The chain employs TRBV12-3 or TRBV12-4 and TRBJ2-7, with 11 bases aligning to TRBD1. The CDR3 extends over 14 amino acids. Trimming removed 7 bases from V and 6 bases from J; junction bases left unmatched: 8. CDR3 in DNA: TGTGCCAGCACCCAGGGACAGGGGGTATTCGAGCAGTACTTC. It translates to CASTQGQGVFEQYF.

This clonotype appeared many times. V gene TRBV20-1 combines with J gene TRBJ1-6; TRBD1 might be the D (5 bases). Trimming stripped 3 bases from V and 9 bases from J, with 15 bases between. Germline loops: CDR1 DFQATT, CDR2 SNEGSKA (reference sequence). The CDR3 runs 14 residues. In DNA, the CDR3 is TGCAGTGCTAGGGGTGGGGGTGAATCTTCACCCCTCCACTTT. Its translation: CSARGGGESSPLHF.

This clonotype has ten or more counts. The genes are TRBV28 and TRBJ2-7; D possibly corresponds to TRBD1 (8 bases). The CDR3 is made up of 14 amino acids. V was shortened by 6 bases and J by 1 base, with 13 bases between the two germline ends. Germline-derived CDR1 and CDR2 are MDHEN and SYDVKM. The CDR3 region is CASRTGGGSYEQYF. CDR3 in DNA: TGTGCCAGCAGAACAGGGGGGGGGTCCTACGAGCAGTACTTC.

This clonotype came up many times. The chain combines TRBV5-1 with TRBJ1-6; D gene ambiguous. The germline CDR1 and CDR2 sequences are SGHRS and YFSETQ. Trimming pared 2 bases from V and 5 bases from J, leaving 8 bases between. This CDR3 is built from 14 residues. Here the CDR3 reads CASSFLADNSPLHF. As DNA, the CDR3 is TGCGCCAGCAGCTTTCTTGCCGATAATTCACCCCTCCACTTT.